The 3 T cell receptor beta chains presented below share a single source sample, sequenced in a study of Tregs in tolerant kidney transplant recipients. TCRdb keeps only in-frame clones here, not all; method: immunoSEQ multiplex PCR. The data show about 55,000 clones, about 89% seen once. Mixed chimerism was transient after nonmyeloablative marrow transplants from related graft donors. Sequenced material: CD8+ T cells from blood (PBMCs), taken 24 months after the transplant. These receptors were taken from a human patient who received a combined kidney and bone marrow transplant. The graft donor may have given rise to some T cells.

The CDR3 protein is CASSRTGWDTGELFF. As DNA, the CDR3 is TGTGCCAGCAGCAGGACAGGGTGGGACACCGGGGAGCTGTTTTTT. This chain joins TRBV13 and TRBJ2-2, with TRBD1 matching over 8 bases. The CDR3 contains 15 residues. Germline CDR1 PRHDT, CDR2 FYEKMQ (reference sequence). Unmatched junction bases numbered 5, after V lost 5 bases and J lost 3 bases.

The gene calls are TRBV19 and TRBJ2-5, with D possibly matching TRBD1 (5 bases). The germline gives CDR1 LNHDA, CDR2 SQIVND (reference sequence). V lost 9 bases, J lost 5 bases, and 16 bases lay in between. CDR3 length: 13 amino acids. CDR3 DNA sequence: TGTGCCAGCAGTGGGGCGGTATTGGAGACCCAGTACTTC. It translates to CASSGAVLETQYF.

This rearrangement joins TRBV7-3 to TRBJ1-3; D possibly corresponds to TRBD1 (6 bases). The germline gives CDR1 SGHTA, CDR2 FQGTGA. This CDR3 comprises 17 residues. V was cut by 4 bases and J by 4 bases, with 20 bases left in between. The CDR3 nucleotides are TGTGCCAGCAGCTCTACAGGGCCCCCGGACCCCGGAAACACCATATATTTT. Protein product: CASSSTGPPDPGNTIYF. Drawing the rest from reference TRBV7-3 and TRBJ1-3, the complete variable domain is GAGVSQTPSNKVTEKGKYVELRCDPISGHTALYWYRQSLGQGPEFLIYFQGTGAADDSGLPNDRFFAVRPEGSVSTLKIQRTERGDSAVYLCASSSTGPPDPGNTIYFGEGSWLTVV.